This T cell receptor (beta chain) appears in the sequencing data of a study of OX40 agonist ivuxolimab in advanced cancers. As to this clone: Its antigen is undetermined.

Study-wide results and limits: Clones of CD4+ and CD8+ blood T cells grew by week 6 at doses of 0.1 to 3.0 mg/kg.

The table came from immunoSEQ multiplex PCR; TCRdb's copy has only in-frame clones and leaves some out. The sample lists about 35,000 clones, under 85% occurring once. CDR1 MNHEY and CDR2 SVGAGI come from the germline V gene. CDR3 length equals 15 residues. V lost 2 bases to trimming and J lost 8 bases; unmatched junction nucleotides: 7. The sample was CD4+ or CD8+ T cells sorted from blood, taken in a trial of the OX40 agonist ivuxolimab. The receptor comes from an adult with an advanced solid tumor such as melanoma, head and neck, liver or kidney cancer. The chain has TRBV6-5 and TRBJ2-1; 9 nucleotides agree with TRBD2. CDR3 sequence: CASSYLAGHLDEQFF. The CDR3, as DNA: TGTGCCAGCAGTTACCTAGCGGGACATCTGGATGAGCAGTTCTTC.